Detailed here is one TCR beta chain. Its antigen is unidentified. CDR3 size: 15 residues. Per the germline V gene, CDR1 is KGHSH and CDR2 is LQKENI. The V gene lost 2 bases and the J gene lost 2 bases, with 13 bases spanning the gap. This entry comes from a study of OX40 agonist ivuxolimab in advanced cancers. Overall study results and limits: At 0.1-3.0 mg/kg, partial responders had clonal expansion among the lowest observed. Researchers did not establish what antigens the expanded peripheral T cells target.

Samples of blood were obtained at baseline, on cycle 4 day 1, and on cycle 7 day 1. Profiling relied on immunoSEQ multiplex PCR, and the TCRdb table lists in-frame clones only, not all of them. The sample lists roughly 100,000 clones, approximately 90% seen once, with over 0.8% in the top ten. This TCR derives from an adult with an advanced solid tumor such as melanoma, head and neck, liver or kidney cancer. The starting material was CD4+ or CD8+ T cells sorted from blood, obtained in a trial of the OX40 agonist ivuxolimab. J is TRBJ2-7 and V is TRBV18; the D gene is possibly TRBD2 (5 bases). The CDR3 DNA follows: TGTGCCAGCTCACCAAAGGGAGTGCGGCCCTACGAGCAGTACTTC. Residues: CASSPKGVRPYEQYF.